These T cell receptor beta chains were read from a single sample in a study of response to subunit inactivated influenza vaccine. Each CDR3 protein is one row after TCRdb ran MiXCR on the RT-PCR reads. This sample has hundreds of thousands of distinct CDR3 sequences, with roughly 14% found just once. The sample here was PBMCs from blood, taken less than 15 days before vaccination. Receptors originate from a man over 45 who received an inactivated influenza vaccine. The conserved cysteine and the conserved F or W are not part of the CDR3 here. Fields, in order: CDR3 protein, V gene, clone size. Part of the rows lack a size; the others show once, few, many or a class for expanded clones.

CDR3 protein: SAGATNEKLF
V gene: TRBV20-1
clone size: -

CDR3 protein: SVEGASVYGYT
V gene: TRBV29-1
clone size: -

CDR3 protein: ASSLAASYEQY
V gene: TRBV5-6
clone size: many

CDR3 protein: SVEEAGAVRGEQY
V gene: TRBV29-1
clone size: many

CDR3 protein: ASSLLNVWVPNTGELF
V gene: TRBV12-3/TRBV12-4
clone size: few

CDR3 protein: ASSLWGAGGNGEQF
V gene: TRBV6-1
clone size: few

CDR3 protein: ATSSIQGKNIQY
V gene: TRBV15
clone size: -

CDR3 protein: ASSLASGAGLAGGRGTQY
V gene: TRBV27
clone size: -

CDR3 protein: ASSLSGSGTGELF
V gene: TRBV9
clone size: few

CDR3 protein: ASSYSGRGPTNQPQH
V gene: TRBV6-5
clone size: few

CDR3 protein: ASRSTTGDTQY
V gene: TRBV28
clone size: few

CDR3 protein: ASSVDWGSGNTEAF
V gene: TRBV9
clone size: -

CDR3 protein: ASSLRMGLETQY
V gene: TRBV14
clone size: few

CDR3 protein: ASSLRDTANYGYT
V gene: TRBV7-6
clone size: few

CDR3 protein: SARDRTSTYEQY
V gene: TRBV20-1
clone size: -

CDR3 protein: ASSWGRSLGLAGVLF
V gene: TRBV5-5
clone size: -

CDR3 protein: ASSQDPAGGGFLAKNIQY
V gene: TRBV14
clone size: -

CDR3 protein: ASSKWISGANVLT
V gene: TRBV5-1
clone size: -

CDR3 protein: ASSLGGVATEAF
V gene: TRBV5-1
clone size: -

CDR3 protein: SAARLVNSYEQY
V gene: TRBV20-1
clone size: few

CDR3 protein: SARTGGSMGSQPQH
V gene: TRBV20-1
clone size: few

CDR3 protein: ASSQLPGLARETQY
V gene: TRBV4-1
clone size: -

CDR3 protein: ATSVQGKNEQF
V gene: TRBV24-1
clone size: few

CDR3 protein: AAGRELF
V gene: TRBV7-9
clone size: few

CDR3 protein: ASSYSGNEQF
V gene: TRBV6-5
clone size: many

CDR3 protein: ASQGATGSPLH
V gene: TRBV19
clone size: -

CDR3 protein: ASSLGVQGVYEQY
V gene: TRBV5-1
clone size: few

CDR3 protein: ASSDRAATYQGAF
V gene: TRBV2
clone size: -

CDR3 protein: SARDQGGAYNEQF
V gene: TRBV20-1
clone size: -

CDR3 protein: ASSPLQGRYTEAF
V gene: TRBV18
clone size: few

CDR3 protein: ASSVGGLAGVDTQY
V gene: TRBV9
clone size: -

CDR3 protein: ASSHGTVVSTDTQY
V gene: TRBV3-1
clone size: -

CDR3 protein: ASSLASRNTEAF
V gene: TRBV7-2
clone size: -

CDR3 protein: ASSGAELTDTQY
V gene: TRBV7-9
clone size: few

CDR3 protein: ASSPNGDTQY
V gene: TRBV7-6
clone size: few

CDR3 protein: ASSFRQDSYEQY
V gene: TRBV12-3/TRBV12-4
clone size: few

CDR3 protein: ASSPSGSKTPYEQY
V gene: TRBV6-2/TRBV6-3
clone size: -

CDR3 protein: ASSQEGVMGTDTQY
V gene: TRBV3-1
clone size: few

CDR3 protein: ASSETSGRAYEQY
V gene: TRBV18
clone size: many

CDR3 protein: ASSFHSGGNMFSSYEQY
V gene: TRBV27
clone size: few

CDR3 protein: ASSQDLNTEAF
V gene: TRBV4-3
clone size: many

CDR3 protein: ASSFGGSEKLF
V gene: TRBV28
clone size: -

CDR3 protein: SARDGGSGKETQY
V gene: TRBV20-1
clone size: few

CDR3 protein: ASSLGGQGDVNTEAF
V gene: TRBV5-1
clone size: -

CDR3 protein: ASSADRAYGYT
V gene: TRBV12-3/TRBV12-4
clone size: many

CDR3 protein: SVRAPEQY
V gene: TRBV29-1
clone size: few

CDR3 protein: ASSPPDSRHEQF
V gene: TRBV4-1
clone size: many

CDR3 protein: SASKSHEQY
V gene: TRBV20-1
clone size: -

CDR3 protein: ASSLGTSGFYEQY
V gene: TRBV11-2
clone size: many

CDR3 protein: ASSEFADTQY
V gene: TRBV2
clone size: -

CDR3 protein: ASSSSRSYEQY
V gene: TRBV5-1
clone size: few

CDR3 protein: ASSTYVTSGRSDEQF
V gene: TRBV27
clone size: few

CDR3 protein: AIRALGGDYGYT
V gene: TRBV10-3
clone size: few